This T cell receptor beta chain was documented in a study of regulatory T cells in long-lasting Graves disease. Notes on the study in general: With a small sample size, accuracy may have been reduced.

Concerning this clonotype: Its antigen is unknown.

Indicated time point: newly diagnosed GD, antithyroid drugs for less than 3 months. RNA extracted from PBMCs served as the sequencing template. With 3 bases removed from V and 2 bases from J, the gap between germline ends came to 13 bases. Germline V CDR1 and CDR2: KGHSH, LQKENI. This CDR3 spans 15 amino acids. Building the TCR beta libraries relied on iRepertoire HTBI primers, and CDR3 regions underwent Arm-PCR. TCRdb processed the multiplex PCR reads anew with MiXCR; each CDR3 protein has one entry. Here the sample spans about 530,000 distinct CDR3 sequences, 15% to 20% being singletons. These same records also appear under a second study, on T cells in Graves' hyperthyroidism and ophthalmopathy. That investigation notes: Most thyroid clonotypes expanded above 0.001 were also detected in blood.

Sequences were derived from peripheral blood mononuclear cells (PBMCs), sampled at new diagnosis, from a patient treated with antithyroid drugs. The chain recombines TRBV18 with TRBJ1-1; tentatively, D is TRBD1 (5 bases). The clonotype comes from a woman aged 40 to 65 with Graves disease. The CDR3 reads CASSPMGLGNTEAFF. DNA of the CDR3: TGTGCCAGCTCACCGATGGGACTGGGAAACACTGAAGCTTTCTTT.